The 25 T cell receptor beta chains given below trace back to one sample, sequenced in a study of tumor-infiltrating lymphocytes in primary liver carcinoma. cDNA specific to TCR beta was made from 500 to 650 ng of total RNA, with a constant-region primer employed for priming. Nested multiplex PCR, run for three rounds with slightly modified ARM-PCR, yielded TCR beta libraries. It was with TRBV1-TRBV30 forward primers and a C-beta reverse primer that the first two PCR rounds were run, at about 10 cycles each. MiXCR, run by TCRdb on the multiplex PCR reads, gives a single entry per CDR3 protein. In the table there are 100,000 to 150,000 distinct CDR3 sequences, around 64% of which are singletons. Co-extracted RNA and DNA came from roughly 20-30 mg of unsorted bulk tissue. The source material was liver tumor tissue from sampling region 3. Subset described: tumor region T3, left-lateral pole. Source of these receptors: an older woman with primary liver carcinoma and hepatitis B virus infection.

Notes on this clonotype: Without the conserved terminal phenylalanine or tryptophan, this CDR3 likely stems from a read error. The chain has TRBV11-2 and TRBJ2-1; no definite D call. There are 15 residues in the CDR3. Per germline, CDR1 SGHAT and CDR2 FQNNGV. CDR3 sequence (DNA): TGCGCCAGCAGCTTAGTCGGTGGCACCTACAATGAGCAGTTCCTC. It encodes CASSLVGGTYNEQFL.

As concerns this clonotype: A much larger clone sits a single nucleotide away, making a read error possible. The chain joins TRBV10-3 to TRBJ1-3, with 7 bases that match TRBD1. The germline V gene encodes CDR1 ENHRY and CDR2 SYGVKD. This CDR3 region has 14 residues. V was pared by 7 bases and J by 6 bases, with 9 bases of the junction left unmatched. The CDR3 reads CAITGGGNENTIYF. The CDR3 region has the DNA TGTGCCATCACAGGGGGGGGTAACGAAAACACCATATATTTT.

With regard to this clonotype: This sequence may be a read error, since a much larger clone differs from it by one base. CDR3 loop: CASSPPTGLAGPSSYEQYF. In DNA, the CDR3 is TGCGCCAGCAGCCCACCAACAGGACTAGCGGGGCCCTCATCCTACGAGCAGTACTTC. The chain uses TRBV5-1 and TRBJ2-7, with 12 positions matching TRBD2. This CDR3 is 19 amino acids long. CDR1 and CDR2 from the germline V gene are SGHRS and YFSETQ. The V segment lost 4 bases and the J segment 1 base; nucleotides outside the gene matches: 15. The full variable domain, with the rest looked up from reference TRBV5-1 and TRBJ2-7, is KAGVTQTPRYLIKTRGQQVTLSCSPISGHRSVSWYQQTPGQGLQFLFEYFSETQRNKGNFPGRFSGRQFSNSRSEMNVSTLELGDSALYLCASSPPTGLAGPSSYEQYFGPGTRLTVT.

With respect to this clonotype: One base away lies a much larger clone, so this may be a sequencing read error. In DNA form, the CDR3 reads TGTGCCAGCAGCATAGAACAGGGAATAGATACGCAGTATTTT. Its translation: CASSIEQGIDTQYF. The chain recombines TRBV5-4 with TRBJ2-3; a weak D match, TRBD1 (6 bases). Trimming cost V 4 bases and J 5 bases, with 14 bases left between them. Germline CDR1 reads SGHNT; CDR2 reads YYREEE (reference sequence). The CDR3 covers 14 residues.

Notes on this clonotype: Being one base from a much bigger clone, this may be a read error. The conserved phenylalanine or tryptophan is not found at the CDR3 terminus, so this likely reflects a read error. The chain uses TRBV7-8 and TRBJ1-6, with a weak D call TRBD1 (5 bases). The CDR3 contains 15 residues. CDR1 and CDR2 from the germline V gene are SGHVS and FQNEAQ. Trimming took off 1 base at V and 6 bases at J, with 10 bases between the two ends. The DNA of the CDR3 is TGTGCCAGCAGCTTAGAGCAGGGCGCTAATTCACCCCTCCACTGT. As protein: CASSLEQGANSPLHC.

The genes are TRBV6-2 or TRBV6-3 and TRBJ2-7, with D possibly being TRBD2 (6 bases). The germline V gene encodes CDR1 MNHEY and CDR2 SVGEGT. Trimming took 8 bases from V and 3 from J, leaving 17 bases between them. The length of the CDR3 is 14 residues. The CDR3 coding sequence is TGTGCCAGCGGCCCGGGACTCACTATCTACGAGCAGTACTTC. It translates to CASGPGLTIYEQYF.

This clonotype was found a few times. The chain has TRBV9 and TRBJ2-7; D uncertain. Per germline, CDR1 SGDLS and CDR2 YYNGEE. The CDR3 is 13 residues long. Trimming cost V 0 bases and J 6 bases, with 10 bases left between them. The CDR3 sequence is CASSVAGATEQYF. The CDR3 DNA follows: TGTGCCAGCAGCGTAGCTGGCGCAACCGAGCAGTACTTC.

As concerns this clonotype: Since a much larger clone is just one base distant, this may be a read error. This chain joins TRBV28 and TRBJ2-5; D uncertain. The CDR3 extends over 15 amino acids. Between the trimmed V and J ends, which lost 8 bases and 1 base, there was a span of 17 bases. Germline values: CDR1 MDHEN, CDR2 SYDVKM. CDR3 DNA: TGTGCCAGCGGTACACCCAGGCCCGGCCAAGAGACCCAGTACTTC. The encoded protein is CASGTPRPGQETQYF.

This clonotype was counted at least ten times. The chain carries TRBV14 and TRBJ2-1; possibly TRBD1 for D (6 bases). The CDR3 is made up of 15 amino acids. From germline, CDR1 is SGHDN and CDR2 FVKESK. The ends were cut back, 5 bases at V and 7 bases at J, with 18 bases in the middle. The CDR3, as DNA: TGTGCCAGCAGCAGAGGGGGACCGCCGCAAAATGAGCAGTTCTTC. It is translated as CASSRGGPPQNEQFF.

As for this clonotype: A read error may explain this, as a much larger clone is one base away. This chain joins TRBV5-1 and TRBJ2-7; D is unresolved. V was pared by 4 bases and J by 3 bases, with 17 bases between. The CDR3 has 15 amino acids. Germline V CDR1 and CDR2: SGHRS, YFSETQ. CDR3 protein: CASSPRSVAYYEQYF. CDR3 DNA sequence: TGCGCCAGCAGCCCCCGGTCAGTGGCGTACTACGAGCAGTACTTC.

This chain connects TRBV2 to TRBJ2-3; D gene ambiguous. Germline V gene sequence: CDR1 SNHLY, CDR2 FYNNEI. Between the trimmed V and J ends, which lost 7 bases and 5 bases, there was a span of 10 bases. The CDR3 sequence is 12 residues long. The DNA of the CDR3 is TGTGCCAGCACCCAACAGAAAGATACGCAGTATTTT. Amino acids: CASTQQKDTQYF.

This clonotype was seen many times. The V call is TRBV11-2, the J call TRBJ2-7, with a possible D match to TRBD1 (6 bases). Germline V gene data show CDR1 as SGHAT and CDR2 as FQNNGV. The CDR3 sequence is 18 residues long. Trimming removed 0 bases from V and 2 bases from J, with 20 bases in between. This CDR3 reads CASSLDTPDRRAAYEQYF. The CDR3 nucleotides read TGTGCCAGCAGCTTAGATACCCCGGACAGACGAGCGGCCTACGAGCAGTACTTC.

This clonotype was seen repeatedly, ten times or more. The rearrangement uses TRBV12-3 or TRBV12-4 and TRBJ2-2; D remains ambiguous. The CDR3 totals 14 residues. Trimming shortened V by 3 bases and J by 6 bases, and 11 bases separated the two germline ends. The CDR3 nucleotides read TGTGCCAGCAGTTTTGACCCCCTCGCCGGGGAGCTGTTTTTT. This gives the protein CASSFDPLAGELFF.

About this clonotype: The junction does not match germline at one end; this may be a read error. J is TRBJ2-1 and V is TRBV11-3; no clear D. The CDR3 sequence is 16 residues long. Germline V gene sequence: CDR1 SGHNT, CDR2 YENEEA. The DNA of the CDR3 is TGTACCAGCAGCTTAGGTGCCCTGGGATCCTACTATGAGCAATTCTTC. This codes for CTSSLGALGSYYEQFF. The whole variable domain, filled in from reference TRBV11-3 and TRBJ2-1, reads EAGVVQSPRYKIIEKKQPVAFWCNPISGHNTLYWYLQNLGQGPELLIRYENEEAVDDSQLPKDRFSAERLKGVDSTLKIQPAELGDSAVYLCTSSLGALGSYYEQFFGPGTRLTVL.

This clonotype was detected many times. The genes are TRBV6-1 and TRBJ1-1; D might be TRBD1 (5 bases). The V gene lost 2 bases and the J gene lost 3 bases, with 10 bases spanning the gap. The V gene's germline CDR1 is MNHNS and CDR2 SASEGT. CDR3 length equals 14 residues. The CDR3 DNA is TGTGCCAGCAGTGAATTGGGGCAGTACACTGAAGCTTTCTTT. Translating gives CASSELGQYTEAFF.

The genes are TRBV4-2 and TRBJ2-3; no definite D call. This CDR3 has 18 residues. Germline CDR1 LGHNA, CDR2 YNFKEQ. V shed 2 bases and J shed 0 bases, with 18 bases lying between them. CDR3 DNA: TGTGCCAGCAGCCAAAGCCCCAGGTTGGCGTCAAGCACAGATACGCAGTATTTT. Amino acids: CASSQSPRLASSTDTQYF.

In regard to this clonotype: At one end, the junction sequence differs from germline, possibly due to a read error. The chain recombines TRBV28 with TRBJ2-7, with 7 bases lining up with TRBD1. The CDR3 is 15 amino acids. Germline CDR1 and CDR2: MDHEN and SYDVKM. CDR3 protein: CASSPPGTVSYEQCF. The CDR3 nucleotides are TGTGCCAGCAGTCCTCCCGGGACAGTCTCCTACGAGCAGTGCTTC.

A few counts support this clonotype. A much larger clone lies a single base off, so this may be a read error. The gene calls are TRBV10-1 and TRBJ2-7, with 9 bases aligning to TRBD2. The CDR3 extends over 14 amino acids. CDR1 is WNHNN and CDR2 is SYGVQD in the germline V gene (reference sequence). Trimming took 7 bases from V and 6 from J; bases not matched to a gene: 10. The CDR3 DNA sequence: TGCGCCAGCAATGTCGATAGCGGGAGTCCCGAGCAGTACTTC. It is translated as CASNVDSGSPEQYF.

This clonotype was seen more than once but under ten times. This may be a read error: a much more frequent sequence differs by one nucleotide. The chain couples TRBV12-3 or TRBV12-4 to TRBJ2-3; 12 positions agree with TRBD2. The CDR3 is 16 residues long. The CDR3 DNA reads TGTGTCAGCAGTCTCCGGACTAGCGGGACGACAGATACGCAGTATTTT. Its translation is CVSSLRTSGTTDTQYF.

This sequence joins TRBV23-1 and TRBJ2-1; TRBD2 might be the D (6 bases). TRBV23-1 is filed as an ORF, its function uncertain. The CDR3 totals 18 residues. The V and J ends lost 2 bases and 4 bases respectively, with 21 bases between them. Here the CDR3 reads CASSQPEGLADLYNEQFF. The CDR3, as DNA: TGCGCCAGCAGTCAACCCGAGGGACTGGCGGATCTGTACAATGAGCAGTTCTTC.

About this clonotype: At one end, the junction sequence differs from germline, possibly due to a read error. CDR3 bases: TGCGCCAGCAGCGCGTTAGCGGAACTCGAGCAGTACTTC. Amino acids: CASSALAELEQYF. The chain employs TRBV7-9 and TRBJ2-7; possible D gene TRBD2, 6 bases. CDR1 is SEHNR, CDR2 FQNEAQ, per germline (reference sequence). The CDR3 contains 13 residues.

This chain joins TRBV11-1 and TRBJ1-1; 7 nucleotides align to TRBD1. Germline loops: CDR1 SGHAT, CDR2 FQDESV (reference sequence). This CDR3 has 14 residues. The CDR3 is CESSLNRGGTEAFF. As DNA, the CDR3 is TGTGAGAGCAGCTTAAACAGGGGAGGTACTGAAGCTTTCTTT.

About this clonotype itself: One junction end does not reproduce the germline sequence, and a read error may be involved. The V gene is TRBV2, the J gene TRBJ2-5, with a tentative D call TRBD2 (6 bases). The CDR3 covers 13 residues. The V gene's germline CDR1 is SNHLY and CDR2 FYNNEI. The CDR3, as DNA: TGTGCCAGCAAAAGACTAGTGCAAGCGACCCAGTACTTC. Its protein product is CASKRLVQATQYF.

This rearrangement joins TRBV11-1 to TRBJ2-7; a possible D gene is TRBD1 (6 bases). V gave up 7 bases and J gave up 6 bases, with 22 bases separating them. The germline V gene encodes CDR1 SGHAT and CDR2 FQDESV (reference sequence). The CDR3 sequence is 15 residues long. CDR3 in DNA: TGTGCCAGCAACCCTCGGACAGCTGGACAACGCGAGCAGTACTTC. It yields the protein CASNPRTAGQREQYF.

Of note for this clonotype: Mismatch with germline at one junction end may stem from a read error. The DNA of the CDR3 is TGCAGCGTTGGTTCTGGGGGACAGGGTCCAGAGACCCAATACTTC. Amino acid sequence: CSVGSGGQGPETQYF. The gene calls are TRBV29-1 and TRBJ2-5; TRBD1 agrees at 9 bases. CDR1 is SQVTM, CDR2 ANQGSEA, per germline. CDR3 length: 15 amino acids.